This TCR beta chain was sequenced during a study of T cells in Graves' hyperthyroidism and ophthalmopathy. Study background: Peripheral blood was secured at the point of initial diagnosis, before any treatment.

This CDR3 has 15 amino acids. Germline V gene data show CDR1 as SGHTA and CDR2 as FQGTGA. The ends lost 5 bases at V and 0 bases at J; junction bases unmatched: 5. This clonotype was seen ten or more times. Amplified TCR beta CDR3 regions derived from RNA transcripts. In the first-round RT-PCR of the TCR CDR3, the HTBI primer set was used. TCRdb used MiXCR to reprocess the multiplex PCR reads, holding one entry per CDR3 protein. Of some 700,000 distinct CDR3 sequences listed, roughly 17% are singletons. The J gene is TRBJ2-3, the V gene TRBV7-3; 7 positions match TRBD1. The origin of this receptor is a man aged 45-65 years with Graves' hyperthyroidism. What was sequenced was blood. CDR3 sequence reads: CASSRRTGSTDTQYF. In nucleotides, the CDR3 is TGTGCCAGCAGCCGAAGGACAGGTAGCACAGATACGCAGTATTTT.